One sample yielded the 12 T cell receptor beta chains listed below, sequenced in a study of CD8 T cells in ankylosing spondylitis. TCRdb recomputed calls from the 5' RACE reads with MiXCR, one row per CDR3 protein. The sample consists of over 130,000 distinct CDR3 sequences, around two fifths of them appearing once. The sample comprised synovial fluid, either unsorted or a sorted T cell fraction (not recorded which). The receptors were gathered from a male donor with ankylosing spondylitis.

V gene TRBV30 combines with J gene TRBJ2-7; D is perhaps TRBD1 (6 bases). The CDR3 covers 12 residues. The germline V and J ends were trimmed by 3 bases and 0 bases, with 6 bases remaining between them. Germline lookup yields CDR1 GTSNPN and CDR2 SVGIG (reference sequence). The CDR3 sequence: CAWRDSSYEQYF. In DNA form, the CDR3 reads TGTGCCTGGAGGGACAGCTCCTACGAGCAGTACTTC.

V gene TRBV7-8 combines with J gene TRBJ2-2; 11 bases map to TRBD2. Germline CDR1 is SGHVS and CDR2 is FQNEAQ. This CDR3 comprises 20 residues. J gave up 1 base and V 4 bases, and 14 bases lay outside the gene matches. CDR3 protein: CASSSPAGLAGGKNTGELFF. The CDR3 region has the DNA TGTGCCAGCAGCTCCCCCGCGGGGCTAGCGGGGGGAAAGAACACCGGGGAGCTGTTTTTT. The variable domain in full, completed from reference TRBV7-8 and TRBJ2-2, reads GAGVSQSPRYKVAKRGQDVALRCDPISGHVSLFWYQQALGQGPEFLTYFQNEAQLDKSGLPSDRFFAERPEGSVSTLKIQRTQQEDSAVYLCASSSPAGLAGGKNTGELFFGEGSRLTVL.

This clonotype showed up many times. The chain carries TRBV6-4 and TRBJ1-5; the D gene is possibly TRBD1 (5 bases). The CDR3 runs to 13 residues. Germline V gene lookup returns CDR1 MRHNA and CDR2 SNTAGT. With 3 bases removed from V and 3 bases from J, the gap between germline ends came to 6 bases. The CDR3 nucleotides read TGTGCCAGCAGTGAGACAGACAATCAGCCCCAGCATTTT. Protein product: CASSETDNQPQHF.

This clonotype was recorded at least ten times. The chain recombines TRBV4-1 with TRBJ1-2, with 7 bases identical to TRBD1. The CDR3 sequence is 16 residues long. Germline V gene data show CDR1 as MGHRA and CDR2 as YSYEKL. Trimming took 4 bases from V and 1 from J; bases not matched to a gene: 9. CDR3 residues: CASSLRQGDFNYGYTF. In DNA, the CDR3 is TGCGCCAGCAGCCTCCGACAGGGAGACTTTAACTATGGCTACACCTTC.

The gene calls are TRBV11-1 and TRBJ2-7, with TRBD1 matching over 10 bases. This CDR3 has 15 amino acids. V was pared by 4 bases and J by 1 base, with 4 bases of the junction left unmatched. Germline CDR1 SGHAT, CDR2 FQDESV (reference sequence). CDR3: CASSSKDRGSYEQYF. The CDR3 DNA sequence: TGTGCCAGCAGCTCCAAGGACAGGGGGTCCTACGAGCAGTACTTC.

As regards this clonotype: Given the absence of the conserved phenylalanine or tryptophan at the CDR3 end, a read error is likely. This chain links TRBV6-2 or TRBV6-3 with TRBJ2-3; 8 bases match TRBD1. V trimming: 4 bases; J trimming: 0 bases; junction bases outside the gene matches: 3. The CDR3 is 15 amino acids. Germline V gives CDR1 MNHEY, CDR2 SVGEGT. The CDR3 DNA follows: TGTGCCAGCAGTTCGGGACAGGAAAGCACAGATACGCAGTATTTA. Its protein product is CASSSGQESTDTQYL.

The table lists this clonotype with a few counts. This rearrangement joins TRBV2 to TRBJ2-3, with 7 bases fitting TRBD2. V lost 8 bases and J lost 2; bases outside the gene matches: 13. The CDR3 has 16 residues. Per the germline V gene, CDR1 is SNHLY and CDR2 is FYNNEI. For the CDR3, the DNA is TGTGCCAGCTCCGGGATGCGGGGGTCACACACAGATACGCAGTATTTT. Residues: CASSGMRGSHTDTQYF. Looking up the rest from reference TRBV2 and TRBJ2-3 gives the full variable domain: EPEVTQTPSHQVTQMGQEVILRCVPISNHLYFYWYRQILGQKVEFLVSFYNNEISEKSEIFDDQFSVERPDGSNFTLKIRSTKLEDSAMYFCASSGMRGSHTDTQYFGPGTRLTVL.

The chain recombines TRBV7-9 with TRBJ1-1; D uncertain. Between the trimmed V and J ends, which lost 3 bases and 4 bases, there was a span of 6 bases. Germline loops: CDR1 SEHNR, CDR2 FQNEAQ (reference sequence). This CDR3 is 12 amino acids long. The CDR3 sequence is CASSLGSTEAFF. The CDR3 coding sequence is TGTGCCAGCAGCTTGGGGAGCACTGAAGCTTTCTTT.

This chain uses TRBV15 with TRBJ2-2; 8 bases map to TRBD2. The germline V gene has CDR1 LNHNV and CDR2 YYDKDF (reference sequence). This CDR3 region has 16 residues. Germline trimming cut 3 bases from V and 7 bases from J; bases unmatched to any gene: 10. The CDR3 DNA reads as TGTGCCACCAGCAGTCCCGGGACTAGTTTGGACGGGGAGCTGTTTTTT. As protein: CATSSPGTSLDGELFF.

The rearrangement links TRBV11-3 to TRBJ2-1; maybe TRBD1 (5 bases). The CDR3 covers 15 residues. Germline-derived CDR1 and CDR2 are SGHNT and YENEEA. V lost 4 bases and J lost 2, with 12 bases in between. This CDR3 reads CASSSRTLPYNEQFF. DNA of the CDR3: TGTGCCAGCAGCTCCCGGACACTCCCCTACAATGAGCAGTTCTTC.

This clonotype was seen a handful of times. V and J are TRBV12-3 or TRBV12-4 and TRBJ2-2, with a tentative D call TRBD2 (5 bases). The CDR3 totals 15 residues. Trimming took 8 bases from V and 4 from J, leaving 17 bases between them. The CDR3 loop is CASGYLGLATGELFF. The CDR3, as DNA: TGTGCCAGCGGGTACCTTGGACTCGCCACCGGGGAGCTGTTTTTT.

The genes are TRBV10-3 and TRBJ1-2; 10 nucleotides line up with TRBD1. This CDR3 spans 13 amino acids. The ends lost 7 bases at V and 5 bases at J; junction bases unmatched: 4. The germline gives CDR1 ENHRY, CDR2 SYGVKD. CDR3 region: CAIMGQGSYGYTF. The CDR3 nucleotides read TGTGCCATCATGGGACAGGGGTCGTATGGCTACACCTTC.